Sequencing of this TCR beta chain was carried out in a study of cytomegalovirus exposure and HLA in healthy donors. The germline V gene has CDR1 LNHDA and CDR2 SQIVND (reference sequence). The CDR3 loop spans 14 amino acids. V trimming: 2 bases; J trimming: 7 bases; junction bases outside the gene matches: 6. Both 60 Vbeta primers and 13 Jbeta primers went into the PCR. Profiled with immunoSEQ multiplex PCR; TCRdb holds only in-frame clones, not every one. This sample has roughly 71,000 clones; 50% to 80% occur once, and the top ten carry less than 25%. Sequencing was done on a sample of PBMCs. The TCR was taken from a middle-aged man in good health and CMV-seropositive. This rearrangement joins TRBV19 to TRBJ1-2, with 8 bases that match TRBD1. The CDR3 is CASSIQGANVGYTF. The CDR3 DNA sequence: TGTGCCAGTAGTATACAGGGGGCAAATGTTGGCTACACCTTC.